This T cell receptor (beta chain) stems from a study of control samples from healthy donors and cancer patients. Method: immunoSEQ multiplex PCR; TCRdb's copy keeps in-frame clones and lacks some. The sample consists of about 92,000 clones, about four fifths of them appearing once. The germline V gene encodes CDR1 SGHRS and CDR2 YFSETQ. The CDR3 covers 15 residues. The germline V and J ends were trimmed by 0 bases and 4 bases, with 12 bases remaining between them. Sequenced sample: blood. This clonotype was obtained from a woman in her sixties in good health. The chain couples TRBV5-1 to TRBJ2-3, with D perhaps TRBD2 (6 bases). The CDR3 region is CASSLAGVFPDTQYF. CDR3 nucleotides: TGCGCCAGCAGCTTGGCGGGAGTCTTCCCAGATACGCAGTATTTT.